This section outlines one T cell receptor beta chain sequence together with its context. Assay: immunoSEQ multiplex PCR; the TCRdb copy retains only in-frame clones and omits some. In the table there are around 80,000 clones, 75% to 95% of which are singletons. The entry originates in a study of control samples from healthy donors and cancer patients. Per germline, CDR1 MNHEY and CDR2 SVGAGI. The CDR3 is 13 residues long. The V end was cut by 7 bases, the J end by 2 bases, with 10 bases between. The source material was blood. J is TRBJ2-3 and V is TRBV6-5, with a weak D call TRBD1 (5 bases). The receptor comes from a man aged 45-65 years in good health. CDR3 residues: CASILTVTDTQYF. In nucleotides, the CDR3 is TGTGCCAGCATCCTGACAGTCACAGATACGCAGTATTTT.